Listed below are T cell receptor beta chains from one sample, sequenced in a study of human T cells and chemical hapten exposure. TCRdb ran MiXCR on the RACE reads and lists one entry per CDR3 protein. The sample lists 150,000 to 200,000 distinct CDR3 sequences; approximately 29% were seen once. Sequences were derived from whole blood, sampled in connection with sensitization to the hapten diphenylcyclopropenone (DPC). The receptors were sampled from a woman aged 25-40 years with alopecia areata. Some clones in this sample may be carry-over from other donors' samples. The CDR3 runs from the conserved cysteine through the conserved F or W. The order of the fields is CDR3 DNA, CDR3 protein, clone size, J gene, V gene, D gene. A D gene is named only where the DNA matches it firmly. The listing skips clone size in some rows; elsewhere it reads once, few, many or a size class.

DNA: TGTGCCAGCAGTCCCCTATGGGGAGGGGGCATGGGGGAGCAGTACTTC
CDR3: CASSPLWGGGMGEQYF
size: few
J: TRBJ2-7
V: TRBV28
D: NA

DNA: TGTGCCAGCGGAAGGGCGGGTAGCACAGATACGCAGTATTTT
CDR3: CASGRAGSTDTQYF
size: NA
J: TRBJ2-3
V: TRBV7-9
D: NA

DNA: TGTGCCAGCAGCCTCATGGGGAGGTCTGGGGCCAACGTCCTGACTTTC
CDR3: CASSLMGRSGANVLTF
size: NA
J: TRBJ2-6
V: TRBV11-2
D: NA

DNA: TGCAGCGTTGTAATCGACTCATCGTACAATGAGCAGTTCTTC
CDR3: CSVVIDSSYNEQFF
size: few
J: TRBJ2-1
V: TRBV29-1
D: NA

DNA: TGTGCCAGCAGCGTCGCCCCCAGCCCTCTGTACGAGCAGTACTTC
CDR3: CASSVAPSPLYEQYF
size: few
J: TRBJ2-7
V: TRBV9
D: NA

DNA: TGTGCCAGCAGTGGGACTGTCTCTGGAAACACCATATATTTT
CDR3: CASSGTVSGNTIYF
size: few
J: TRBJ1-3
V: TRBV28
D: NA

DNA: TGCGCCAGCAGCTTGTCACTAGCGGGACAAGAGACCCAGTACTTC
CDR3: CASSLSLAGQETQYF
size: NA
J: TRBJ2-5
V: TRBV5-1
D: TRBD2

DNA: TGTGCCACCAGTGATTTGAAGGACCTCTACAATGAGCAGTTCTTC
CDR3: CATSDLKDLYNEQFF
size: NA
J: TRBJ2-1
V: TRBV24-1
D: NA

DNA: TGTGCCAGCAGTTCAAGGCCAGAGAGCCTTGGCTACACCTTC
CDR3: CASSSRPESLGYTF
size: few
J: TRBJ1-2
V: TRBV6-2/TRBV6-3
D: NA

DNA: TGCAGTGCTAGAGATCTACTAGCAACCTACAATGAGCAGTTCTTC
CDR3: CSARDLLATYNEQFF
size: NA
J: TRBJ2-1
V: TRBV20-1
D: NA

DNA: TGTGCCAGCAGCTCCAGTCTGGGGAATCAGCCCCAGCATTTT
CDR3: CASSSSLGNQPQHF
size: NA
J: TRBJ1-5
V: TRBV7-6
D: NA

DNA: TGTGCCAGCAGTTACTCGACAGGGCTTGGCTACACCTTC
CDR3: CASSYSTGLGYTF
size: few
J: TRBJ1-2
V: TRBV6-2/TRBV6-3
D: TRBD1

DNA: TGTGCCAGCTCACCACTGAAAGGACAGGGCCCAGATACGCAGTATTTT
CDR3: CASSPLKGQGPDTQYF
size: few
J: TRBJ2-3
V: TRBV18
D: TRBD1

DNA: TGTGCCAGCAGTGCCAGTCCCTCCTACGAGCAGTACTTC
CDR3: CASSASPSYEQYF
size: many
J: TRBJ2-7
V: TRBV9
D: NA

DNA: TGCAGCGTTCGACCCGGAAATGAGCAGTTCTTC
CDR3: CSVRPGNEQFF
size: few
J: TRBJ2-1
V: TRBV29-1
D: NA

DNA: TGCGCCAGCAGTGCGGGACTCGATAATCACGAGCAGTACTTC
CDR3: CASSAGLDNHEQYF
size: NA
J: TRBJ2-7
V: TRBV10-2
D: NA

DNA: TGTGCCAGCAGCTCCGAAGGACAGGGCCGGAATGAGCAGTTCTTC
CDR3: CASSSEGQGRNEQFF
size: few
J: TRBJ2-1
V: TRBV28
D: TRBD1

DNA: TGTGCCAGCAGTTTAGCTCTCGGGGCGGGGCGGGACAGCAATGAGCAGTTCTTC
CDR3: CASSLALGAGRDSNEQFF
size: NA
J: TRBJ2-1
V: TRBV12-3/TRBV12-4
D: NA

DNA: TGTGCCAGCAGCCCAGGGGTCTACAGCAATCAGCCCCAGCATTTT
CDR3: CASSPGVYSNQPQHF
size: few
J: TRBJ1-5
V: TRBV7-2
D: NA

DNA: TGTGCCAGCAGTGGAGGACAGGCGAAAGAGACCCAGTACTTC
CDR3: CASSGGQAKETQYF
size: few
J: TRBJ2-5
V: TRBV2
D: TRBD1

DNA: TGCAGCGTCCAGGGGGCAAGTAGGACTGAAGCTTTCTTT
CDR3: CSVQGASRTEAFF
size: NA
J: TRBJ1-1
V: TRBV29-1
D: TRBD1

DNA: TGTGCCAGCAGCTACGGACTAGCGGGGGGCTACGAGCAGTACTTC
CDR3: CASSYGLAGGYEQYF
size: NA
J: TRBJ2-7
V: TRBV7-9
D: TRBD2

DNA: TGTGCCAGCAGCTCCACAGGGTTCGATACTTTCTTT
CDR3: CASSSTGFDTFF
size: NA
J: TRBJ1-1
V: TRBV7-2
D: NA

DNA: TGCAGTGCTAGCCGGGACAACACCTACGAGCAGTACTTC
CDR3: CSASRDNTYEQYF
size: NA
J: TRBJ2-7
V: TRBV20-1
D: NA

DNA: TGTGCCAGCAGCCAACAGGGGTCCTCCTACGAGCAGTACTTC
CDR3: CASSQQGSSYEQYF
size: NA
J: TRBJ2-7
V: TRBV4-2
D: NA

DNA: TGTGCCAACGGCGGGGGAGGAAACACCATATATTTT
CDR3: CANGGGGNTIYF
size: NA
J: TRBJ1-3
V: TRBV10-3
D: NA

DNA: TGTGCCAGCGGACCGGACGGAGGGGCCTACAATGAGCAGTTCTTC
CDR3: CASGPDGGAYNEQFF
size: few
J: TRBJ2-1
V: TRBV28
D: NA

DNA: TGTGCCAGCAGCCTCACCGGGACTAGCGGTACAGAGCAGTACTTC
CDR3: CASSLTGTSGTEQYF
size: NA
J: TRBJ2-7
V: TRBV7-2
D: TRBD2

DNA: TGTGCCAGCAGCTTGGCTGCCGCAGATACGCAGTATTTT
CDR3: CASSLAAADTQYF
size: few
J: TRBJ2-3
V: TRBV5-4
D: NA

DNA: TGTGCCATCAGTGAGTCAGGGGGCTCCTACAATGAGCAGTTCTTC
CDR3: CAISESGGSYNEQFF
size: NA
J: TRBJ2-1
V: TRBV10-3
D: NA